This TCR beta chain was sequenced during a study of regulatory T cells in long-lasting Graves disease. Across the whole study: It was over 5 years of antithyroid drugs, with positive TSH receptor antibodies, that meant persistent Graves' disease. Findings of the study overall: Persistent disease was associated with favored TRBV28 usage and with favored use of TRBJ1-2 and TRBJ2-5. More public clonotypes were shared by persistent patients (under 3,000) than by new patients (about 1,000).

Germline V gives CDR1 SGHDN, CDR2 FVKESK. Trimming removed 0 bases from V and 0 bases from J, with 8 bases in between. The CDR3 is 15 residues long. This clonotype was seen only a few times. Its antigen is currently unknown. Building the TCR beta libraries relied on iRepertoire HTBI primers, and CDR3 regions underwent Arm-PCR. TCRdb recomputed calls from the multiplex PCR reads with MiXCR, one row per CDR3 protein. This table has 450,000 or so distinct CDR3 sequences, 22% appearing once. Time point: persistent/refractory GD, antithyroid drugs over 5 years with positive TRAb. The TCR library used RNA extracted from PBMCs.

V is TRBV14 and J is TRBJ2-5; D is ambiguous. The TCR was taken from a female donor with Graves disease. The sample here was peripheral blood mononuclear cells (PBMCs), taken when the disease was refractory, from a patient treated with antithyroid drugs. The CDR3 DNA is TGTGCCAGCAGCCAAGATCGCAGCCACCAAGAGACCCAGTACTTC. It encodes CASSQDRSHQETQYF.